This is a list of T cell receptor beta chains from one sample in a study of cytomegalovirus exposure and HLA in healthy donors. TCRdb's table, derived via immunoSEQ multiplex PCR, lists solely in-frame clones and lacks some. This table has 160,000 or so clones, under 80% appearing once. Sequenced input: PBMCs. All receptors come from a woman aged 25-40 years in good health and CMV-seronegative. Each CDR3 is given with its conserved first and last residue. The D gene is left open where the match is weak. Some rows have no size entry. The others give once, few or many, or a class for an expanded clone.

clone size	V gene	J gene	D gene	CDR3 DNA	CDR3 protein
.	TRBV4-2	TRBJ2-1	TRBD2	TGTGCCAGCAGCCAAACTAGCGGGGGTGGGGGTGAGCAGTTCTTC	CASSQTSGGGGEQFF
.	TRBV2	TRBJ2-3	.	TGTGCCAGCAGTATCTCGGGGGATACGCAGTATTTT	CASSISGDTQYF
.	TRBV9	TRBJ1-5	.	TGTGCCAGCAGCGTCGACATGGATCAGCCCCAGCATTTT	CASSVDMDQPQHF
few	TRBV2	TRBJ1-5	.	TGTGCCAGCAGGGTCGGACTGAGCAATCAGCCCCAGCATTTT	CASRVGLSNQPQHF
few	TRBV30	TRBJ2-2	TRBD2	TGTGCCTGGAGCGTAGCGGGGGGGCATAGCGGGGAGCTGTTTTTT	CAWSVAGGHSGELFF
.	TRBV19	TRBJ1-5	.	TGTGCCAGTAGTATCCGCCCGGGGGGTGGGAATCAGCCCCAGCATTTT	CASSIRPGGGNQPQHF
.	TRBV5-6	TRBJ2-7	TRBD2	TGTGCCAGCAGCTCACTGGGGGGGGAGCAGTACTTC	CASSSLGGEQYF
many	TRBV30	TRBJ1-4	TRBD1	TGTGCCTGGAGTGTACCGGGACAGGGGGCTGAAAAACTGTTTTTT	CAWSVPGQGAEKLFF
.	TRBV5-1	TRBJ1-4	.	TGCGCCAGCAGGGTCACCCAGGGTGAAAAACTGTTTTTT	CASRVTQGEKLFF
.	TRBV30	TRBJ2-3	.	TGTGCCTGGAGTGACGGGGGAACGCAGTATTTT	CAWSDGGTQYF
.	TRBV30	TRBJ2-1	TRBD2	TGTGCCTGGAGTGGCAGGCTAGCGGGGGGAAGAAATGAGCAGTTCTTC	CAWSGRLAGGRNEQFF
.	TRBV6-5	TRBJ1-2	.	TGTGCCAGCAGTGAATGGAGCCGCTACACCTTC	CASSEWSRYTF
.	TRBV11-2	TRBJ1-1	TRBD1	TGTGCCAGCAGCTTAGGGCAGGGGGCGAGGACTGAAGCTTTCTTT	CASSLGQGARTEAFF
.	TRBV7-9	TRBJ2-7	TRBD1	TGTGCCAGCAGCCCCGCGCCAGGGGGCTACGAGCAGTACTTC	CASSPAPGGYEQYF
.	TRBV6-1	TRBJ1-1	.	TGTGCCATTTTCTCAGGGCGTAAAACTGAAGCTTTCTTT	CAIFSGRKTEAFF
.	TRBV18	TRBJ2-1	TRBD2	TGTGCCAGCTCACCGATAGCGGGAGGCAATGAGCAGTTCTTC	CASSPIAGGNEQFF
few	TRBV5-1	TRBJ1-6	TRBD1	TGCGCCAGCAGCCTTACAGGGGGAGCGGGTTCACCCCTCCACTTT	CASSLTGGAGSPLHF
.	TRBV2	TRBJ1-2	.	TGTGCCAGCAGTGCTCTAGGTTGGGGCTACACCTTC	CASSALGWGYTF
.	TRBV14	TRBJ2-3	.	TGTGCCAGCAGCCAAGGGAGTTGGTCCTCAGATACGCAGTATTTT	CASSQGSWSSDTQYF
.	TRBV2	TRBJ1-6	.	TGTGCCAGCAGCCCCGAGATCCTATTCGGGTCACCCCTCCACTTT	CASSPEILFGSPLHF
few	TRBV7-8	TRBJ2-2	.	TGTGCCAGCAGCGATCCCAACGTTCAGGGGATCGACACCGGGGAGCTGTTTTTT	CASSDPNVQGIDTGELFF
.	TRBV18	TRBJ2-7	TRBD2	TGTGCCAGCTCGCAAACTAGCGGGGGGACCTACGAGCAGTACTTC	CASSQTSGGTYEQYF
.	TRBV5-1	TRBJ2-7	.	TGCGCCAGCAGCTTGGCCTCCTCCAGGGCCACCTACGAGCAGTACTTC	CASSLASSRATYEQYF
once	TRBV19	TRBJ1-4	.	TGTGCCAGTAGCCGGACAGCAACTAATGAAAAACTGTTTTTT	CASSRTATNEKLFF
.	TRBV30	TRBJ2-2	TRBD1	TGTGCCTCCCGACAGGGCCACGGGGAGCTGTTTTTT	CASRQGHGELFF
few	TRBV5-6	TRBJ2-2	TRBD1	TGTGCCAGCAGCTCGGTGGGACAGGGTGGGACCGGGGAGCTGTTTTTT	CASSSVGQGGTGELFF
few	TRBV5-6	TRBJ1-2	TRBD1	TGTGCCAGCAGCTATGCTGGGACAGAGAGGGGCTACACCTTC	CASSYAGTERGYTF
once	TRBV6-1	TRBJ1-4	.	TGTGCCAGCAGGAACAGGGCTACTAATGAAAAACTGTTTTTT	CASRNRATNEKLFF
.	TRBV29-1	TRBJ2-3	TRBD1	TGCAGCGTTGAGACAGGGGCAGATACGCAGTATTTT	CSVETGADTQYF
.	TRBV18	TRBJ1-5	.	TGTGCCAGCTCACCCGACGCCGGGGTTGGGCAGCCCCAGCATTTT	CASSPDAGVGQPQHF
.	TRBV6-5	TRBJ1-2	.	TGTGCCAGCACCAGACGGGGACTGCTTAACTATGGCTACACCTTC	CASTRRGLLNYGYTF
once	TRBV6-6	TRBJ1-5	TRBD1	TGTGCCAGCAGTTACCCGACAGGGGGAAGCAATCAGCCCCAGCATTTT	CASSYPTGGSNQPQHF
.	TRBV19	TRBJ2-5	TRBD1	TGTGCCAGTGGGGACAGGGAAGAGACCCAGTACTTC	CASGDREETQYF
.	TRBV2	TRBJ2-1	.	TGTGCCAGCAGCGAGACCTACAATGAGCAGTTCTTC	CASSETYNEQFF
.	TRBV5-6	TRBJ1-1	.	TGTGCCAGCAGCTTGGGGCGGTGGGGGGACACTGAAGCTTTCTTT	CASSLGRWGDTEAFF
.	TRBV13	TRBJ2-7	.	TGTGCCAGCAGCTTAGGACTGAACAGGTTCTCCTACGAGCAGTACTTC	CASSLGLNRFSYEQYF
.	TRBV23-1	TRBJ1-1	.	TGCGCCAGCAGTCATCAGGGGCCGAACACTGAAGCTTTCTTT	CASSHQGPNTEAFF
.	TRBV18	TRBJ1-1	.	TGTGCCAGCTCACCCTCCGTAGTATCCACTGAAGCTTTCTTT	CASSPSVVSTEAFF
.	TRBV5-1	TRBJ2-6	TRBD1	TGCGCCAGCAGCTTGGAGGGGACAGGGCCCTCTGGGGCCAACGTCCTGACTTTC	CASSLEGTGPSGANVLTF
.	TRBV18	TRBJ1-2	TRBD1	TGTGCCAGCTCACGGTCCGCAGGGGGCGCGGCGAACTATGGCTACACCTTC	CASSRSAGGAANYGYTF
.	TRBV7-2	TRBJ1-2	.	TGTGCCAGCAGCCCTCAGGCTAACTATGGCTACACCTTC	CASSPQANYGYTF
.	TRBV7-8	TRBJ2-7	TRBD2	TGTGCCAGCAGCTTAGAGGGGACTAGCGTCTACGAGCAGTACTTC	CASSLEGTSVYEQYF
once	TRBV7-9	TRBJ1-2	TRBD1	TGTTCCAGCAGCTTGGAGGGGGCGGGCAACTATGGCTACACCTTC	CSSSLEGAGNYGYTF
.	TRBV5-1	TRBJ2-5	.	TGCGCCAGCAGCTCCCAAGGGGCAGCACAAGAGACCCAGTACTTC	CASSSQGAAQETQYF
.	TRBV2	TRBJ1-5	TRBD1	TGTGCCAGCAGTGACCGGGACAGATTTCAGCCCCAGCATTTT	CASSDRDRFQPQHF
few	TRBV27	TRBJ2-2	.	TGTGCCAGCAGTCAACAGACCGGGGAGCTGTTTTTT	CASSQQTGELFF
.	TRBV18	TRBJ2-7	TRBD1	TGTGCCAGCTCACCGGGACAGGGCCAGGAGCAGTACTTC	CASSPGQGQEQYF
.	TRBV28	TRBJ2-2	.	TGTGCCAGCACCCAGGGCCCCGGGGAGCTGTTTTTT	CASTQGPGELFF
few	TRBV2	TRBJ2-7	.	TGTGCCAGCAGTGAAATTGGGGGGGGGCCGGGCGAGCAGTACTTC	CASSEIGGGPGEQYF
few	TRBV5-4	TRBJ1-2	TRBD1	TGTGCCAGCCAAACAGGGGATGGCTACACCTTC	CASQTGDGYTF
few	TRBV4-1	TRBJ2-1	TRBD2	TGCGCCAGCAGCCAACTGCGGGAGACCTACAATGAGCAGTTCTTC	CASSQLRETYNEQFF
.	TRBV19	TRBJ1-2	TRBD1	TGTGCCAGTAGGGGGACAGGGGCTAACTATGGCTACACCTTC	CASRGTGANYGYTF
few	TRBV5-1	TRBJ2-2	TRBD2	TGCGCCAGCAGCTTGCAGGCGGGGGGGATCACCGGGGAGCTGTTTTTT	CASSLQAGGITGELFF
.	TRBV2	TRBJ1-1	.	TGTGCCAGCAGTGAAACAGGGCCGAAAGCTTTCTTT	CASSETGPKAFF
once	TRBV7-9	TRBJ1-1	.	TGTGCCAGCAGCTTGCCAGTAATGAACACTGAAGCTTTCTTT	CASSLPVMNTEAFF